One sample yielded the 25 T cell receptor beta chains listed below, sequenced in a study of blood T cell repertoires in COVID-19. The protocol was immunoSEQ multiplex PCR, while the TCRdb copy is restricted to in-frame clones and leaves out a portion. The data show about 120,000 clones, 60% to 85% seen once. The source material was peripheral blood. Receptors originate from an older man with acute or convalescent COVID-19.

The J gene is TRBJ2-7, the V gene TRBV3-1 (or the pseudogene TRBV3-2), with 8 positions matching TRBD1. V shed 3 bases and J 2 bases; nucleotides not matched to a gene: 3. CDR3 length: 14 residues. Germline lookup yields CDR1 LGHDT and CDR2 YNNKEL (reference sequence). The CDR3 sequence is CASSHLTGAYEQYF. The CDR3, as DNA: TGTGCCAGCAGCCATTTGACAGGGGCCTACGAGCAGTACTTC.

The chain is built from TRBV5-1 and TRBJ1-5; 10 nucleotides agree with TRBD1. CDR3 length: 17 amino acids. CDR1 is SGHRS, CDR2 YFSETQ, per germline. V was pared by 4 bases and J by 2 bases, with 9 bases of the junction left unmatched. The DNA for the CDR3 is TGCGCCAGCAGCCCCGGGACAGGGGTTCAACGCAATCAGCCCCAGCATTTT. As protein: CASSPGTGVQRNQPQHF.

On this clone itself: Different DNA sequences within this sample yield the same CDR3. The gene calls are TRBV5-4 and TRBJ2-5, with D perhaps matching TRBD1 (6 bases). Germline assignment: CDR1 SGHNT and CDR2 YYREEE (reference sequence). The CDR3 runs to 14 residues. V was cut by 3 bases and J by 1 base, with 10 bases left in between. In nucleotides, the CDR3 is TGTGCCAGCAGCTCAAGGGGGACCCAAGAGACCCAGTACTTC. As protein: CASSSRGTQETQYF.

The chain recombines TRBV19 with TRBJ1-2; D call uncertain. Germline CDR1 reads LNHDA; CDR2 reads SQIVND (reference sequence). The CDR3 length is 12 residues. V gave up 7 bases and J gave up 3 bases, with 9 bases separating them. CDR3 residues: CASNIGDYGYTF. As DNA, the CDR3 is TGTGCCAGTAATATCGGGGACTATGGCTACACCTTC.

The CDR3 loop reads CASSLETGGRGYTF. The CDR3 DNA sequence: TGTGCCAGCAGCTTGGAAACAGGGGGCCGGGGCTACACCTTC. The V gene is TRBV5-6, the J gene TRBJ1-2; TRBD1 agrees at 9 bases. Germline lookup yields CDR1 SGHDT and CDR2 YYEEEE. The length of the CDR3 is 14 residues. Losses at the gene ends were 0 bases for V and 8 bases for J; bases not matched to a gene: 5. Using reference TRBV5-6 and TRBJ1-2 for the parts outside the CDR3, the full variable domain is DAGVTQSPTHLIKTRGQQVTLRCSPKSGHDTVSWYQQALGQGPQFIFQYYEEEERQRGNFPDRFSGHQFPNYSSELNVNALLLGDSALYLCASSLETGGRGYTFGSGTRLTVV.

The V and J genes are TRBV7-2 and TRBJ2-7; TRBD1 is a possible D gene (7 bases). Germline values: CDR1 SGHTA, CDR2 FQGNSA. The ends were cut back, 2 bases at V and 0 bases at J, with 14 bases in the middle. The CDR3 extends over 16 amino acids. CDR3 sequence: CASSLSAGQSSYEQYF. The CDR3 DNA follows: TGTGCCAGCAGCTTATCCGCGGGACAGAGCTCCTACGAGCAGTACTTC.

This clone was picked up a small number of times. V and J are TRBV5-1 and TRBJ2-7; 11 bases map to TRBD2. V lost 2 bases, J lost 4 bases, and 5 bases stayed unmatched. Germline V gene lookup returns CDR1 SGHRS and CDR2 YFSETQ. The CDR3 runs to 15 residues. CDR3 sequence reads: CASSLETSGEYEQYF. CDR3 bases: TGCGCCAGCAGCTTAGAGACTAGCGGGGAGTACGAGCAGTACTTC.

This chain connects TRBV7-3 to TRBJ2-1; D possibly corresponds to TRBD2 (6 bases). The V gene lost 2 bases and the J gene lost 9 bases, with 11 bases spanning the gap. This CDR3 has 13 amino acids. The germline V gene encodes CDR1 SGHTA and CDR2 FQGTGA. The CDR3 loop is CASSLSGEGEQFF. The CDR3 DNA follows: TGTGCCAGCAGCTTATCGGGAGAGGGTGAGCAGTTCTTC.

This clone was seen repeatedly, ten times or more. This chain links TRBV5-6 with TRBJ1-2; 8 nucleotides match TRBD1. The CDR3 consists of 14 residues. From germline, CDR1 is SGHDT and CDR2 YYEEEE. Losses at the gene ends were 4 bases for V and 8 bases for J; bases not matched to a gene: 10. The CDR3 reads CASSDVQGARGYTF. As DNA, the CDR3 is TGTGCCAGCAGCGACGTCCAGGGGGCGCGCGGCTACACCTTC.

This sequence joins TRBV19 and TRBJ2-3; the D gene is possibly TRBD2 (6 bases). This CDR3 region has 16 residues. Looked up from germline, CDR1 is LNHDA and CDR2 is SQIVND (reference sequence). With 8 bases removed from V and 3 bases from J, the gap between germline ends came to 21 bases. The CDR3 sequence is CASSPWGEARTDTQYF. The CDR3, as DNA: TGTGCCAGTTCCCCATGGGGGGAGGCCCGAACAGATACGCAGTATTTT.

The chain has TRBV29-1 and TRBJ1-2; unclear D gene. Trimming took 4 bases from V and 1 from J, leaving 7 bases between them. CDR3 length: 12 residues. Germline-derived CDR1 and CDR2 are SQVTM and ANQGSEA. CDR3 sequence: CSVARSNYGYTF. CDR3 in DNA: TGCAGCGTTGCGCGTAGTAACTATGGCTACACCTTC.

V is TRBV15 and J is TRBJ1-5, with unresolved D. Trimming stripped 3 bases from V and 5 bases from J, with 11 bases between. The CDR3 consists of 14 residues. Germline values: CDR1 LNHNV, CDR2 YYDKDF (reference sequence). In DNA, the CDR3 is TGTGCCACCAGCAGCGCATACCCGGATCAGCCCCAGCATTTT. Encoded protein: CATSSAYPDQPQHF. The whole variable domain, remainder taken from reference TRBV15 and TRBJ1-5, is DAMVIQNPRYQVTQFGKPVTLSCSQTLNHNVMYWYQQKSSQAPKLLFHYYDKDFNNEADTPDNFQSRRPNTSFCFLDIRSPGLGDTAMYLCATSSAYPDQPQHFGDGTRLSIL.

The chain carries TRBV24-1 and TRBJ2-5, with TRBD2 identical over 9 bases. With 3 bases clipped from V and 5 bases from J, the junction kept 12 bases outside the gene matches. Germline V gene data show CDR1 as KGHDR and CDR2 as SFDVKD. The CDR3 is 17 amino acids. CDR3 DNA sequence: TGTGCCACCAGTGATCCCTCTGGCGGGGGGGCGGGGGAGACCCAGTACTTC. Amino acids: CATSDPSGGGAGETQYF.

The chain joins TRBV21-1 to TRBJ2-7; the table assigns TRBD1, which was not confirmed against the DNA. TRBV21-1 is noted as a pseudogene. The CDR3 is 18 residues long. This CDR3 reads CASILKLPRGQQYCEQYF. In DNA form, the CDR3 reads TGTGCCAGCATCCTAAAGCTCCCTCGGGGACAGCAATACTGCGAGCAGTACTTC.

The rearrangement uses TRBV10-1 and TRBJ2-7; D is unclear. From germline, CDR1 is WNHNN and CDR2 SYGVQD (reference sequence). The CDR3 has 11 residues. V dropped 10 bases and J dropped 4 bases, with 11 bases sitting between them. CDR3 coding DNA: TGCGCCACCCCCTGGGCGTACGAGCAGTACTTC. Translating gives CATPWAYEQYF.

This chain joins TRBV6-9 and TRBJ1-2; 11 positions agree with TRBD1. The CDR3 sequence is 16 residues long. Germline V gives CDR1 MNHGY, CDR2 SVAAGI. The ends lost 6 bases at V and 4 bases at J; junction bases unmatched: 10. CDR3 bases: TGTGCCAGCAGGCATCCGGGACAGGGGGTAGGCTATGGCTACACCTTC. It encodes CASRHPGQGVGYGYTF.

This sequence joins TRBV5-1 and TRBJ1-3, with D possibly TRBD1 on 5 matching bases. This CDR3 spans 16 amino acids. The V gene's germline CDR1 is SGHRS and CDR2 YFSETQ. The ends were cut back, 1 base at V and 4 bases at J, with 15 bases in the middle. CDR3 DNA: TGCGCCAGCAGCTTGATGCCTCAGGGAAGAGGAAACACCATATATTTT. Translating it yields CASSLMPQGRGNTIYF.

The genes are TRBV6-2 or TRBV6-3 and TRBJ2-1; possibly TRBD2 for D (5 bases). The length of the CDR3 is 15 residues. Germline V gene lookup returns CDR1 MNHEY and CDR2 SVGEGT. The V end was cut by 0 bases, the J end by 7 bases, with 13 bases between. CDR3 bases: TGTGCCAGCAGTTACTCGAGGGATATAGGGAATGAGCAGTTCTTC. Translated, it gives CASSYSRDIGNEQFF.

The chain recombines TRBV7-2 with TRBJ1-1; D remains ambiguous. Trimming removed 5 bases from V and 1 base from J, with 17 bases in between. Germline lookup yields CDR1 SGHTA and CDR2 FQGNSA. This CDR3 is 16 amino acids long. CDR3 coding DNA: TGTGCCAGCAGCCCCCAACCCCAAGCCGCGAACACTGAAGCTTTCTTT. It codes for CASSPQPQAANTEAFF.

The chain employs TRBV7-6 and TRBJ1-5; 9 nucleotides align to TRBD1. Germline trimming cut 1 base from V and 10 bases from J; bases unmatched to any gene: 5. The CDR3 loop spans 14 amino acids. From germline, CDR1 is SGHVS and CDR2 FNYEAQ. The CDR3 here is CASSLGTGEGPQHF. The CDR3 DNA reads TGTGCCAGCAGCTTAGGGACAGGGGAAGGTCCCCAGCATTTT.

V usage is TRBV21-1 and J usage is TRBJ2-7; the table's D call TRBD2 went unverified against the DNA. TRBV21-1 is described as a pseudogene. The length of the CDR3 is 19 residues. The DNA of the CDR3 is TGTGCCAGCAGCAAAGAAAATTCGGCGCGGGACTCTAAAAAATACGAGCAGTACTTC. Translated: CASSKENSARDSKKYEQYF.

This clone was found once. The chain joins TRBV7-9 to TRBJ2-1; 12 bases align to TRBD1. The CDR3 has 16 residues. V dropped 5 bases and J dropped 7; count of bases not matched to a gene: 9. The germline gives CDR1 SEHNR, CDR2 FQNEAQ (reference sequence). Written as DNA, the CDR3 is TGTGCCAGCAGCCGAACCGGGACAGGGGGCATTAATGAGCAGTTCTTC. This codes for CASSRTGTGGINEQFF.

CDR3 sequence reads: CASSQEHRGRDTEAFF. CDR3 sequence (DNA): TGCGCCAGCAGCCAAGAGCACAGGGGAAGGGACACTGAAGCTTTCTTT. The chain recombines TRBV4-3 with TRBJ1-1; 7 bases align to TRBD1. The junction had 7 bases not matched to a gene; V was cut back by 0 bases and J by 3 bases. The CDR3 has 16 amino acids. The germline V gene encodes CDR1 LGHNA and CDR2 YSLEER.

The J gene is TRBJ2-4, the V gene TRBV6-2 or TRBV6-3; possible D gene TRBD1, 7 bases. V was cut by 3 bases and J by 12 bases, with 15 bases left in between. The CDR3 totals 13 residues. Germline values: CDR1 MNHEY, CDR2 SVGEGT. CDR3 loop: CASSYMRDSDQYF. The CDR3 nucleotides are TGTGCCAGCAGTTATATGCGGGACAGCGATCAGTACTTC.

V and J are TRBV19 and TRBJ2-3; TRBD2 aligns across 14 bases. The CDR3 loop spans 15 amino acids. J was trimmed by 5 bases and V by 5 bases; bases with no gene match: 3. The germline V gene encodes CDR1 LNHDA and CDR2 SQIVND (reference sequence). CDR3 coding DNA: TGTGCCAGTAGTCTGACTAGCGGGGGGGTAGATACGCAGTATTTT. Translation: CASSLTSGGVDTQYF.